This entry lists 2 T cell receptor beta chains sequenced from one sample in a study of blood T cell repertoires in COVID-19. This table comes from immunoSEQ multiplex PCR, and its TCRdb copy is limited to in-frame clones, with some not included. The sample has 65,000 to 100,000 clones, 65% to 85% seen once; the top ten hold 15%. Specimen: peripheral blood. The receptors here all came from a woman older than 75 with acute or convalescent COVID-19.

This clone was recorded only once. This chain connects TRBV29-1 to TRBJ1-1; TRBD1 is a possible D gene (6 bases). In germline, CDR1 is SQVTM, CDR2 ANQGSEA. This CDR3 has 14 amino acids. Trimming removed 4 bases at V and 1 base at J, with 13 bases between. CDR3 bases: TGCAGCGTTGTTCTTCAGGGGTCGAACACTGAAGCTTTCTTT. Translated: CSVVLQGSNTEAFF.

The CDR3 protein is CATSRTNRDEQFF. The CDR3 DNA reads TGTGCCACCAGCAGAACAAACAGGGATGAGCAGTTCTTC. The J gene is TRBJ2-1, the V gene TRBV15; weak D call: TRBD1 (6 bases). V was pared by 2 bases and J by 8 bases, with 10 bases between. CDR1 and CDR2 from the germline V gene are LNHNV and YYDKDF (reference sequence). CDR3 length equals 13 residues.